The rows below give T cell receptor beta chains drawn from one sample of a study of CD4+ T cells in melanoma. The protocol was immunoSEQ multiplex PCR, while the TCRdb copy is restricted to in-frame clones and leaves out a portion. The sample has roughly 18,000 clones, around four fifths seen once. The sequencing sample was made of cells from a culture (not recorded whether cultured in vitro). Receptors originate from a human donor with melanoma. Each CDR3 is given with its conserved first and last residue. Each record gives: clone size, D gene, J gene, V gene, CDR3 protein, CDR3 DNA. D genes are given only for firm matches. Some rows mark clone size as missing; the rest say once, few, many or name a class of expanded clone.

NA | NA | TRBJ2-2 | TRBV9 | CASSETRIAGELFF | TGTGCCAGCAGCGAGACTAGAATTGCCGGGGAGCTGTTTTTT
once | TRBD1 | TRBJ1-5 | TRBV5-1 | CASSRTGDQPQHF | TGCGCCAGCAGCAGGACAGGGGATCAGCCCCAGCATTTT
NA | NA | TRBJ2-3 | TRBV6-4 | CASSALIGTDTQYF | TGTGCCAGCAGTGCCTTAATAGGCACAGATACGCAGTATTTT
NA | NA | TRBJ1-1 | TRBV30 | CAWSVRGLVTEAFF | TGTGCCTGGAGTGTAAGGGGTCTAGTAACTGAAGCTTTCTTT
NA | NA | TRBJ1-1 | TRBV4-1 | CASSHLSREAPEAFF | TGCGCCAGCAGCCACCTCAGTCGGGAGGCCCCGGAAGCTTTCTTT
NA | NA | TRBJ1-2 | TRBV19 | CASSIQGLSNGYTF | TGTGCCAGTAGTATTCAAGGACTTAGCAATGGCTACACCTTC
NA | TRBD1 | TRBJ1-2 | TRBV9 | CASSARSGGGEFYGYTF | TGTGCCAGCAGCGCCCGCTCTGGAGGGGGCGAATTCTATGGCTACACCTTC
once | NA | TRBJ2-7 | TRBV11-1 | CASSSTGIEQYF | TGTGCCAGCAGTTCTACAGGGATAGAGCAGTACTTC
NA | NA | TRBJ1-1 | TRBV19 | CASNQGSTEAFF | TGTGCCAGTAATCAGGGGAGCACTGAAGCTTTCTTT
NA | NA | TRBJ1-3 | TRBV5-1 | CASSFSAGNTIYF | TGCGCCAGCAGCTTTTCAGCTGGAAACACCATATATTTT
few | NA | TRBJ2-1 | TRBV2 | CASRGTGTEQFF | TGTGCCAGCAGGGGTACCGGGACAGAGCAGTTCTTC
few | NA | TRBJ1-1 | TRBV2 | CASTEWVVKTF | TGTGCCAGCACCGAATGGGTCGTCAAAACTTTT
NA | NA | TRBJ1-4 | TRBV5-1 | CASSLSYNEKLFF | TGCGCCAGCAGCCTGAGCTATAATGAAAAACTGTTTTTT
NA | TRBD1 | TRBJ1-4 | TRBV11-2 | CASSLADRVFPQKLFF | TGTGCCAGCAGCCTCGCTGACAGGGTATTTCCTCAAAAACTGTTTTTT
NA | NA | TRBJ1-1 | TRBV6-1 | CASSEEWGTEAFF | TGTGCCAGCAGTGAAGAGTGGGGGACTGAAGCTTTCTTT
once | NA | TRBJ1-5 | TRBV2 | CASSVSFGGRDQPQHF | TGTGCCAGCAGTGTTTCGTTTGGGGGGCGGGATCAGCCCCAGCATTTT
NA | NA | TRBJ1-2 | TRBV6-5 | CASSYRGGGYTF | TGTGCCAGCAGTTATAGGGGGGGTGGCTACACCTTC
NA | TRBD1 | TRBJ1-4 | TRBV2 | CASSEGTGQGVEKLFF | TGTGCCAGCAGTGAAGGAACGGGACAGGGGGTGGAAAAACTGTTTTTT